This TCR beta chain stems from a study of T cells in Graves' hyperthyroidism and ophthalmopathy. Germline assignment: CDR1 SGHRS and CDR2 YFSETQ. This CDR3 has 15 amino acids. This clonotype was counted between two and nine times. The germline gene is not matched at one end of the junction; a read error may be the cause. The CDR3 regions of TCR beta were amplified from RNA transcripts. The HTBI primer set served for first-round RT-PCR of the TCR CDR3. TCRdb re-derived calls from the multiplex PCR reads in MiXCR, one entry per CDR3 protein. Among approximately 870,000 distinct CDR3 sequences listed, around 38% were seen once.

The sequencing sample was made of blood. The TCR was taken from a young man with Graves' hyperthyroidism. This chain connects TRBV5-1 to TRBJ2-7; 15 nucleotides agree with TRBD2. CDR3: CASNLLGLAGGEQYF. The CDR3 DNA sequence: TGTGCCAGCAACCTTCTGGGACTAGCGGGAGGCGAGCAGTACTTC. The full variable domain, rest sourced from reference TRBV5-1 and TRBJ2-7, is KAGVTQTPRYLIKTRGQQVTLSCSPISGHRSVSWYQQTPGQGLQFLFEYFSETQRNKGNFPGRFSGRQFSNSRSEMNVSTLELGDSALYLCASNLLGLAGGEQYFGPGTRLTVT.